These 15 T cell receptor beta chains came from one sample sequenced in a study of brain T cells in children with intractable seizures. Assay: immunoSEQ multiplex PCR; the TCRdb copy retains only in-frame clones and omits some. The profile shows 100,000 to 120,000 clones, under 95% of them singletons. The input for sequencing was peripheral blood, taken at surgery. Receptors originate from a boy under three years old with hemimegalencephaly and intractable seizures.

The chain is built from TRBV5-1 and TRBJ2-2; 7 positions agree with TRBD2. The CDR3 covers 15 residues. The germline gives CDR1 SGHRS, CDR2 YFSETQ. Unmatched junction bases numbered 9, after V lost 7 bases and J lost 3 bases. The CDR3 DNA reads TGCGCCAGCGGACCCGGGACTACTGACACCGGGGAGCTGTTTTTT. Translating it yields CASGPGTTDTGELFF.

The chain has TRBV7-9 and TRBJ1-3, with D unclear. Germline V lookup: CDR1 SEHNR, CDR2 FQNEAQ (reference sequence). This CDR3 region has 13 residues. V lost 5 bases and J lost 3, with 8 bases in between. The CDR3 loop is CASSPRIGNTIYF. The CDR3 DNA is TGTGCCAGCAGCCCCCGAATTGGAAACACCATATATTTT. The full variable domain, its missing parts supplied by reference TRBV7-9 and TRBJ1-3, is DTGVSQNPRHKITKRGQNVTFRCDPISEHNRLYWYRQTLGQGPEFLTYFQNEAQLEKSRLLSDRFSAERPKGSFSTLEIQRTEQGDSAMYLCASSPRIGNTIYFGEGSWLTVV.

The chain carries TRBV5-5 and TRBJ2-7, with TRBD2 matching 7 bases. The CDR3 covers 14 residues. The ends lost 4 bases at V and 3 bases at J; junction bases unmatched: 7. Looked up from germline, CDR1 is SGHKS and CDR2 is YYEKEE (reference sequence). The CDR3: CASSPSGEGYEQYF. CDR3 coding DNA: TGTGCCAGCAGCCCATCCGGGGAGGGCTACGAGCAGTACTTC.

J is TRBJ2-7 and V is TRBV19; 9 positions match TRBD1. Losses at the gene ends were 3 bases for V and 3 bases for J; bases not matched to a gene: 15. The CDR3 totals 18 residues. From germline, CDR1 is LNHDA and CDR2 SQIVND (reference sequence). The CDR3 loop reads CASSMVTGGKGSIYEQYF. In DNA form, the CDR3 reads TGTGCCAGTAGTATGGTAACAGGGGGCAAGGGGTCGATCTACGAGCAGTACTTC.

The V and J genes are TRBV28 and TRBJ1-1; D is undetermined. The CDR3 runs 14 residues. Per the germline V gene, CDR1 is MDHEN and CDR2 is SYDVKM. Deletions cut 2 bases from V and 1 base from J, with 8 bases between. The CDR3 here is CASSLKTRNTEAFF. The CDR3, as DNA: TGTGCCAGCAGTTTAAAGACGAGGAACACTGAAGCTTTCTTT.

The V gene is TRBV7-2, the J gene TRBJ2-1; 8 bases match TRBD1. V was clipped by 5 bases and J by 6 bases; unmatched bases: 9. Germline V gene sequence: CDR1 SGHTA, CDR2 FQGNSA. This CDR3 has 15 amino acids. In DNA, the CDR3 is TGTGCCAGCAGCCAGGACAGGGCTAAGGGCAATGAGCAGTTCTTC. Its protein product is CASSQDRAKGNEQFF. The variable domain in full, with the rest retrieved from reference TRBV7-2 and TRBJ2-1, is GAGVSQSPSNKVTEKGKDVELRCDPISGHTALYWYRQSLGQGLEFLIYFQGNSAPDKSGLPSDRFSAERTGGSVSTLTIQRTQQEDSAVYLCASSQDRAKGNEQFFGPGTRLTVL.

The CDR3 loop reads CASSLPQGTNNNEQFF. The DNA for the CDR3 is TGTGCCAGCAGTTTACCCCAGGGGACCAATAACAATGAGCAGTTCTTC. The gene calls are TRBV28 and TRBJ2-1; TRBD1 might be the D (6 bases). V shed 2 bases and J shed 5 bases, with 16 bases lying between them. There are 16 residues in the CDR3. Germline lookup yields CDR1 MDHEN and CDR2 SYDVKM.

The V and J genes are TRBV9 and TRBJ1-3; D might be TRBD1 (6 bases). Germline CDR1 is SGDLS and CDR2 is YYNGEE. The ends were cut back, 4 bases at V and 4 bases at J, with 12 bases in the middle. The CDR3 is 14 amino acids. CDR3 sequence: CASSPPGAGNTIYF. In nucleotides, the CDR3 is TGTGCCAGCAGCCCCCCAGGGGCCGGAAACACCATATATTTT.

V is TRBV7-9 and J is TRBJ1-1, with TRBD1 as a possible D gene (5 bases). V was clipped by 3 bases and J by 5 bases, with 10 bases between them. CDR1 is SEHNR and CDR2 is FQNEAQ in the germline V gene (reference sequence). The CDR3 runs 13 residues. CDR3 sequence: CASSFQGGTEAFF. CDR3 sequence (DNA): TGTGCCAGCAGCTTCCAGGGAGGGACTGAAGCTTTCTTT.

This chain joins TRBV21-1 and TRBJ1-5; the DNA was not compared with TRBD1, the D call given in the table. TRBV21-1 is recorded as a pseudogene. CDR3 length: 17 residues. The CDR3 spells CASSKVRRGLRGQPQHF. The CDR3 DNA is TGTGCCAGCAGCAAAGTAAGAAGGGGTCTCCGTGGTCAGCCCCAGCATTTT.

The chain combines TRBV10-2 with TRBJ2-5, with D unresolved. CDR1 is WSHSY, CDR2 SAAADI, per germline. The CDR3 consists of 14 residues. The V end was cut by 6 bases, the J end by 1 base, with 12 bases between. CDR3 DNA: TGCGCCAGCAGCCAAGTTGGTTTCCAAGAGACCCAGTACTTC. As protein: CASSQVGFQETQYF.

This chain links TRBV4-1 with TRBJ2-1, with D perhaps TRBD2 (6 bases). The CDR3 extends over 14 amino acids. Trimming took off 1 base at V and 8 bases at J, with 12 bases between the two ends. CDR1 MGHRA and CDR2 YSYEKL come from the germline V gene. The CDR3 protein is CASSQGAGEDEQFF. CDR3 nucleotide sequence: TGCGCCAGCAGCCAAGGGGCCGGGGAGGATGAGCAGTTCTTC.

The chain uses TRBV7-6 and TRBJ2-7; D unclear. From germline, CDR1 is SGHVS and CDR2 FNYEAQ. Trimming took 2 bases from V and 0 from J, leaving 11 bases between them. The CDR3 extends over 15 amino acids. The CDR3 is CASSLWAESSYEQYF. CDR3 nucleotide sequence: TGTGCCAGCAGCTTATGGGCGGAAAGCTCCTACGAGCAGTACTTC.

The chain has TRBV7-8 and TRBJ2-7; either TRBD1 or TRBD2 may supply D (5 bases each). V was shortened by 1 base and J by 5 bases, with 18 bases between the two germline ends. CDR3 length: 16 amino acids. CDR1 and CDR2 (germline): SGHVS, FQNEAQ. The CDR3 sequence: CASSLGTEGLGNEQYF. DNA for the CDR3: TGTGCCAGCAGCTTAGGTACCGAGGGGTTAGGTAACGAGCAGTACTTC.

This clone came up once. This chain joins TRBV7-2 and TRBJ1-2, with TRBD1 matching over 7 bases. The CDR3 has 14 amino acids. Trimming removed 5 bases from V and 4 bases from J; junction bases left unmatched: 7. Germline V gene data show CDR1 as SGHTA and CDR2 as FQGNSA. CDR3 amino acids: CASSAPGQIYGYTF. The CDR3 DNA sequence: TGTGCCAGCAGCGCTCCGGGACAGATCTATGGCTACACCTTC.